This entry lists 27 T cell receptor beta chains sequenced from one sample in a study of cytomegalovirus exposure and HLA in healthy donors (dated by TCRdb to the late 2010s). Receptor libraries were prepared by the immunoSEQ multiplex PCR assay. The multiplex PCR relied on a mix of 60 forward primers for TCR Vbeta segments and 13 reverse primers for TCR Jbeta segments. TCRdb provides this immuneACCESS table in a form limited to in-frame rearrangements. Some clones are lacking; in checked studies, under half of them reflect an unresolved V gene, and why the rest are absent is not known. This sample lists approximately 120,000 clones; about two thirds were detected once. The ten most abundant clones make up 3% to 4.5% of the sample. The sample was PBMCs. All receptors derive from a man between 25 and 39 years old in good health and CMV-seronegative.

J is TRBJ2-7 and V is TRBV28; D is perhaps TRBD1 (7 bases). The V gene lost 7 bases and the J gene lost 0 bases, with 13 bases spanning the gap. CDR3 length: 14 residues. Germline assignment: CDR1 MDHEN and CDR2 SYDVKM. The CDR3 bases are TGTGCCAGCAAACCAGGGGGGTTCTCCTACGAGCAGTACTTC. Its protein is CASKPGGFSYEQYF.

This chain uses TRBV10-2 with TRBJ1-2, with D perhaps TRBD1 (6 bases). CDR1 WSHSY and CDR2 SAAADI come from the germline V gene. CDR3 size: 15 residues. With 9 bases removed from V and 0 bases from J, the gap between germline ends came to 17 bases. The CDR3 sequence: CASHPRDTTNYGYTF. CDR3 DNA sequence: TGCGCCAGTCACCCACGGGACACGACTAACTATGGCTACACCTTC.

The chain couples TRBV6-4 to TRBJ2-6, with D possibly TRBD1 on 6 matching bases. The CDR3 spans 15 residues. CDR1 is MRHNA, CDR2 SNTAGT, per germline. With 8 bases removed from V and 0 bases from J, the gap between germline ends came to 11 bases. The CDR3 region is CASLDSHSGANVLTF. CDR3 DNA: TGTGCCAGCCTGGACAGCCACTCTGGGGCCAACGTCCTGACTTTC.

The rearrangement links TRBV6-5 to TRBJ2-1; 10 positions agree with TRBD2. The CDR3 has 14 residues. Looked up from germline, CDR1 is MNHEY and CDR2 is SVGAGI. Trimming cost V 6 bases and J 9 bases; bases outside gene matches: 8. DNA for the CDR3: TGTGCCAGCAGGGTAGCGGGGGGTCACCGTGAGCAGTTCTTC. Residues: CASRVAGGHREQFF.

V and J are TRBV18 and TRBJ2-4, with D possibly being TRBD2 (7 bases). CDR1 is KGHSH and CDR2 is LQKENI in the germline V gene. This CDR3 has 16 amino acids. V was pared by 3 bases and J by 2 bases, with 14 bases between. The DNA of the CDR3 is TGTGCCAGCTCACCGGAGGGGGGAGGGACCAAAAACATTCAGTACTTC. This translates into CASSPEGGGTKNIQYF. Full variable domain (missing parts from reference TRBV18 and TRBJ2-4): NAGVMQNPRHLVRRRGQEARLRCSPMKGHSHVYWYRQLPEEGLKFMVYLQKENIIDESGMPKERFSAEFPKEGPSILRIQQVVRGDSAAYFCASSPEGGGTKNIQYFGAGTRLSVL.

The V gene is TRBV27, the J gene TRBJ1-2; 7 bases align to TRBD1. Per the germline V gene, CDR1 is MNHEY and CDR2 is SMNVEV (reference sequence). V was clipped by 5 bases and J by 4 bases; unmatched bases: 4. This CDR3 contains 13 residues. The CDR3 DNA reads TGTGCCAGCAGTCAGAACAGGGGCTATGGCTACACCTTC. This codes for CASSQNRGYGYTF.

The chain combines TRBV5-6 with TRBJ2-3, with D hard to call. Trimming stripped 0 bases from V and 1 base from J, with 6 bases between. The CDR3 is 14 residues long. Germline V gives CDR1 SGHDT, CDR2 YYEEEE. Written as DNA, the CDR3 is TGTGCCAGCAGCTTGGGAGCGCGCACAGATACGCAGTATTTT. Protein product: CASSLGARTDTQYF.

The chain combines TRBV2 with TRBJ2-5, with D possibly TRBD2 on 5 matching bases. Trimming took 5 bases from V and 3 from J, leaving 13 bases between them. The CDR3 consists of 14 residues. Germline CDR1 reads SNHLY; CDR2 reads FYNNEI. CDR3 protein: CASSNPGNKETQYF. The CDR3 coding sequence is TGTGCCAGCAGTAATCCCGGGAATAAAGAGACCCAGTACTTC.

As for this clone: Different DNA sequences within this sample yield the same CDR3. The chain is built from TRBV27 and TRBJ2-7, with 9 nucleotides matching TRBD2. This CDR3 has 15 residues. Germline CDR1 reads MNHEY; CDR2 reads SMNVEV (reference sequence). The V and J ends lost 2 bases and 0 bases, in that order; junction bases with no gene match: 2. The CDR3: CASSLTGLASYEQYF. The CDR3 coding sequence is TGTGCCAGCAGTTTAACGGGACTAGCCTCCTACGAGCAGTACTTC.

The V gene is TRBV9, the J gene TRBJ1-5; the D gene is possibly TRBD1 (6 bases). Deletions cut 4 bases from V and 1 base from J, with 12 bases between. This CDR3 has 15 residues. Germline V gives CDR1 SGDLS, CDR2 YYNGEE. The CDR3 loop is CASSPGGGSNQPQHF. CDR3 DNA sequence: TGTGCCAGCAGCCCGGGAGGGGGGAGCAATCAGCCCCAGCATTTT.

This clone was recorded a few times. The genes are TRBV30 and TRBJ2-7; TRBD1 matches at 11 bases. The CDR3 runs to 14 residues. With 2 bases clipped from V and 6 bases from J, the junction kept 6 bases outside the gene matches. CDR1 is GTSNPN, CDR2 SVGIG, per germline (reference sequence). CDR3 protein: CAWSPRTGGGEQYF. CDR3 nucleotides: TGTGCCTGGAGTCCCCGGACAGGGGGCGGCGAGCAGTACTTC.

The J gene is TRBJ2-2, the V gene TRBV28; tentatively, D is TRBD2 (6 bases). The CDR3 extends over 14 amino acids. The ends were cut back, 9 bases at V and 3 bases at J, with 14 bases in the middle. Germline CDR1 is MDHEN and CDR2 is SYDVKM. This CDR3 reads CASHAGRDTGELFF. The CDR3 nucleotides are TGTGCCAGTCACGCGGGACGAGACACCGGGGAGCTGTTTTTT.

J is TRBJ2-5 and V is TRBV9, with 7 bases that match TRBD2. V dropped 4 bases and J dropped 1; count of bases not matched to a gene: 7. The CDR3 loop spans 15 amino acids. Germline lookup yields CDR1 SGDLS and CDR2 YYNGEE. The CDR3 sequence is CASSRSGDRQETQYF. DNA of the CDR3: TGTGCCAGCAGCCGAAGCGGGGACCGCCAAGAGACCCAGTACTTC.

The rearrangement joins TRBV9 to TRBJ2-1; 16 bases are shared with TRBD2. This CDR3 comprises 17 residues. V shed 0 bases, J shed 8 bases, and the junction held 5 bases outside the gene matches. Germline CDR1 and CDR2: SGDLS and YYNGEE. For the CDR3, the DNA is TGTGCCAGCAGCGTAGTACCGGGACTAGCGGGGGGGTATGAGCAGTTCTTC. Its protein is CASSVVPGLAGGYEQFF.

This clone was recorded a few times. The chain has TRBV4-3 and TRBJ2-2, with 8 bases matching TRBD1. J lost 2 bases, V lost 1 base, and 3 bases had no gene match. The CDR3 has 16 amino acids. CDR1 and CDR2 from the germline V gene are LGHNA and YSLEER. CDR3 sequence reads: CASSQAAGGNTGELFF. The CDR3 DNA follows: TGCGCCAGCAGCCAAGCCGCAGGGGGCAACACCGGGGAGCTGTTTTTT.

Here the CDR3 reads CASSFWDRGGYEQYF. Written as DNA, the CDR3 is TGTGCCAGCAGTTTCTGGGACAGGGGTGGGTACGAGCAGTACTTC. The V call is TRBV28, the J call TRBJ2-7; 10 bases are a match to TRBD1. V shed 3 bases, J shed 4 bases, and the junction held 6 bases outside the gene matches. Germline V gives CDR1 MDHEN, CDR2 SYDVKM. This CDR3 region has 15 residues.

Concerning this clone itself: Other DNA sequences within the sample encode an identical CDR3. The rearrangement uses TRBV27 and TRBJ1-6, with 7 nucleotides matching TRBD1. From germline, CDR1 is MNHEY and CDR2 SMNVEV (reference sequence). V gave up 7 bases and J gave up 8 bases; unmatched junction bases: 2. This CDR3 region has 12 residues. CDR3 sequence reads: CASTTGYSPLHF. The CDR3 coding sequence is TGTGCCAGCACGACAGGGTATTCACCCCTCCACTTT.

This clone was counted a single time. The V gene is TRBV27, the J gene TRBJ1-2; 8 nucleotides align to TRBD1. The length of the CDR3 is 14 residues. V was pared by 2 bases and J by 7 bases, with 6 bases of the junction left unmatched. Germline V gene lookup returns CDR1 MNHEY and CDR2 SMNVEV (reference sequence). CDR3 loop: CASSLRPDRVGYTF. CDR3 nucleotide sequence: TGTGCCAGCAGTTTAAGACCGGACAGGGTTGGCTACACCTTC.

The gene calls are TRBV27 and TRBJ2-3, with 13 positions matching TRBD2. The trim removed 7 bases at V and 2 bases at J, leaving 6 bases unmatched. CDR1 MNHEY and CDR2 SMNVEV come from the germline V gene (reference sequence). This CDR3 region has 16 residues. The CDR3 nucleotides read TGTGCCAGCAAAGGGACTAGCGGGGACCTCACAGATACGCAGTATTTT. Encoded protein: CASKGTSGDLTDTQYF.

The chain recombines TRBV5-1 with TRBJ1-2; D may be TRBD1 (6 bases). V lost 4 bases to trimming and J lost 6 bases, with 13 bases between them. Germline CDR1 SGHRS, CDR2 YFSETQ. The CDR3 length is 13 residues. This chain's CDR3 is CASSPGERDGYTF. The DNA for the CDR3 is TGCGCCAGCAGCCCAGGGGAGCGTGATGGCTACACCTTC.

J is TRBJ1-4 and V is TRBV15; TRBD1 aligns across 9 bases. This CDR3 has 15 amino acids. CDR1 and CDR2 (germline): LNHNV, YYDKDF (reference sequence). The ends lost 0 bases at V and 7 bases at J; junction bases unmatched: 3. CDR3 amino acids: CATSREGTGSEKLFF. The CDR3 DNA reads as TGTGCCACCAGCAGAGAAGGGACAGGGAGTGAAAAACTGTTTTTT.

This chain joins TRBV18 and TRBJ1-2; D uncertain. The germline V gene encodes CDR1 KGHSH and CDR2 LQKENI. The CDR3 contains 11 residues. Trimming removed 4 bases from V and 13 bases from J, with 13 bases in between. In DNA, the CDR3 is TGTGCCAGCTCACGCGAGTGGTCCCTCACCTTC. Its protein product is CASSREWSLTF.

The V call is TRBV28, the J call TRBJ1-5; 10 bases agree with TRBD1. The CDR3 length is 16 residues. Germline assignment: CDR1 MDHEN and CDR2 SYDVKM. Unmatched junction bases numbered 11, after V lost 5 bases and J lost 7 bases. The chain's CDR3 is CASSRARQGASQPQHF. Here the CDR3 DNA reads TGTGCCAGCAGTCGCGCTCGACAGGGGGCTTCCCAGCCCCAGCATTTT.

V is TRBV5-1 and J is TRBJ2-3; 16 bases match TRBD2. The CDR3 covers 17 residues. Looked up from germline, CDR1 is SGHRS and CDR2 is YFSETQ. J gave up 4 bases and V 3 bases, and 5 bases lay outside the gene matches. CDR3 sequence (DNA): TGCGCCAGCAGCTCGGGACTAGCGGGGGGGCTGCCAGATACGCAGTATTTT. Its protein is CASSSGLAGGLPDTQYF.

The V gene is TRBV28, the J gene TRBJ2-7, with 7 nucleotides matching TRBD1. There are 14 residues in the CDR3. With 5 bases clipped from V and 5 bases from J, the junction kept 9 bases outside the gene matches. Germline V gene data show CDR1 as MDHEN and CDR2 as SYDVKM. The CDR3 DNA is TGTGCCAGCAGTGCCCAGACAGGGCCGGACGAGCAGTACTTC. Amino acid sequence: CASSAQTGPDEQYF.

The V call is TRBV25-1, the J call TRBJ2-7, with D possibly matching TRBD1 (6 bases). Trimming cost V 1 base and J 5 bases, with 12 bases left between them. The CDR3 length is 14 residues. The V gene's germline CDR1 is MGHDK and CDR2 SYGVNS. CDR3 protein: CASSEFRRGNEQYF. CDR3 DNA: TGTGCCAGCAGTGAATTCCGCAGGGGTAACGAGCAGTACTTC.

This clone came up a few times. The gene calls are TRBV6-1 and TRBJ2-5, with D possibly being TRBD1 (5 bases). CDR1 and CDR2 from the germline V gene are MNHNS and SASEGT. This CDR3 comprises 14 residues. Trimming shortened V by 2 bases and J by 5 bases, and 12 bases separated the two germline ends. CDR3 coding DNA: TGTGCCAGCAGTGAAACTTGGGGCCGGGAGACCCAGTACTTC. Residues: CASSETWGRETQYF.